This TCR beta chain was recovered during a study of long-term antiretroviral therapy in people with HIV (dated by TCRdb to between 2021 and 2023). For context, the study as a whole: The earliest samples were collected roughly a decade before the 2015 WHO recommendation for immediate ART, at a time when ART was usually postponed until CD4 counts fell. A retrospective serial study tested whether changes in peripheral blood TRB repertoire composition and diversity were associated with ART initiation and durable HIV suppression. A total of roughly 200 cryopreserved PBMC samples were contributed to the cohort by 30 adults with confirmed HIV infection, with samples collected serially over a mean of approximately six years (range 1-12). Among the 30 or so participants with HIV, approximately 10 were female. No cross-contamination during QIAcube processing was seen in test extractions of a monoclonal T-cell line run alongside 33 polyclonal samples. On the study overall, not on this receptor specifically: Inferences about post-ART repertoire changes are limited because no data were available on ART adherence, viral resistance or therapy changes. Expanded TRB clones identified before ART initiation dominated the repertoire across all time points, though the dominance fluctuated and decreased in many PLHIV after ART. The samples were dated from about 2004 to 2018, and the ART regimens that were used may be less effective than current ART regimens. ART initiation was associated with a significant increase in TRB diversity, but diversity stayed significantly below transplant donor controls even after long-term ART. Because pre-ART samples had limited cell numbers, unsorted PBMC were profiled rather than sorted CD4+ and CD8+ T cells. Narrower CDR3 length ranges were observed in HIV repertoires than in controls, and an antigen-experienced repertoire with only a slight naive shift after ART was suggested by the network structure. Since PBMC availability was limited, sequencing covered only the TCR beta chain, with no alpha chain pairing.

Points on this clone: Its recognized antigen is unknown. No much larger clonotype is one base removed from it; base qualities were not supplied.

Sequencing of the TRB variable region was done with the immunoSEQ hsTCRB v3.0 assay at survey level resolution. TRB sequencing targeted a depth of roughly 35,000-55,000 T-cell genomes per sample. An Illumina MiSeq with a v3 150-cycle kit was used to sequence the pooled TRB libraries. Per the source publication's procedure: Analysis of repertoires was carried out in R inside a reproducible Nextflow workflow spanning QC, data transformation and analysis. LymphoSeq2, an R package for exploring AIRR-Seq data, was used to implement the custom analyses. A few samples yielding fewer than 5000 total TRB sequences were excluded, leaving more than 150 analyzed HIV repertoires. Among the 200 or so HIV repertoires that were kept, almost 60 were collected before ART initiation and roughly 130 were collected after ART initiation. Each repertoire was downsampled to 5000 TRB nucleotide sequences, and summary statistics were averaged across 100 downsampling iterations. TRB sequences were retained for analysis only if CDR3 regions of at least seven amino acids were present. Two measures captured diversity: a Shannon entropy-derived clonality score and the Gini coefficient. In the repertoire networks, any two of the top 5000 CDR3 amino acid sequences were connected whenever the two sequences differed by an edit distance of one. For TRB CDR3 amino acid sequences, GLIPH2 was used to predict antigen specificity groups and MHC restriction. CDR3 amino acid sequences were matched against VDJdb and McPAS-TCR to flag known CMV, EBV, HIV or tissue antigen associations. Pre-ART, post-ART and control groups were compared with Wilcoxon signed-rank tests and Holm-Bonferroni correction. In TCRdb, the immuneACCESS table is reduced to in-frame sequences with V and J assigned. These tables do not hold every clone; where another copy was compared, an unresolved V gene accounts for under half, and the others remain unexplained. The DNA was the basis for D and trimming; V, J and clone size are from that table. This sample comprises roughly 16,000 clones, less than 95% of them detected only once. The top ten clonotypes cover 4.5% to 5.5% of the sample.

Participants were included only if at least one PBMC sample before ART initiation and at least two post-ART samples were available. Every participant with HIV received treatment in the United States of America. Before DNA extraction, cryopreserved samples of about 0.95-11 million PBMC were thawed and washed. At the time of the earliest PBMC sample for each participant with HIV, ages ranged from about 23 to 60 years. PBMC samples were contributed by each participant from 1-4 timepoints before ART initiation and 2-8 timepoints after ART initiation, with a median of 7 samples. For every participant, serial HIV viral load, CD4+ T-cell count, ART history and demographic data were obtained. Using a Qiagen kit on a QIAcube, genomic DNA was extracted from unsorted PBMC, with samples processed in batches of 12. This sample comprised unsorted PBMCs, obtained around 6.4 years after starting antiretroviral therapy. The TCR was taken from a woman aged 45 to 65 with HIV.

CDR3 protein: CAIKVSGSDTQYF. The nucleotide sequence reads as follows: TGTGCCATCAAAGTGTCAGGTTCAGATACGCAGTATTTT. Rearrangement joined TRBV10-3 to TRBJ2-3, with no confidently assigned D gene. The CDR3 starts with the cysteine, ends with the phenylalanine, and has 13 residues. Only the CDR3 DNA is retained, 39 bases long and in frame from the first base. Trimming at the junction amounts to 7 bases on V and 4 bases on J, and the germline ends lie 12 bases apart. Via the germline V gene, CDR1 is ENHRY and CDR2 SYGVKD.